These 13 T cell receptor beta chains came from one sample sequenced in a study of blood T cell repertoires in COVID-19. The protocol was immunoSEQ multiplex PCR, while the TCRdb copy is restricted to in-frame clones and leaves out a portion. The sample has 150,000 to 250,000 clones, about four fifths seen once. Sequencing was carried out using PBMCs or T cells enriched from blood (not recorded which). The source of these receptors is a man in his forties or fifties who had recovered from COVID-19.

This clone was seen a handful of times. The chain recombines TRBV4-2 with TRBJ1-1; D possibly corresponds to TRBD1 (6 bases). Trimming removed 4 bases from V and 0 bases from J, with 15 bases in between. Germline CDR1 reads LGHNA; CDR2 reads YNFKEQ. There are 16 residues in the CDR3. The CDR3 loop reads CASSPEGGAVNTEAFF. DNA for the CDR3: TGTGCCAGCAGCCCTGAGGGGGGGGCGGTGAACACTGAAGCTTTCTTT.

This chain connects TRBV4-1 to TRBJ2-5; TRBD1 matches 10 bases. Germline V lookup: CDR1 MGHRA, CDR2 YSYEKL. The CDR3 is 15 amino acids. V was pared by 4 bases and J by 5 bases, with 7 bases of the junction left unmatched. CDR3 nucleotide sequence: TGCGCCAGCAGCCGCCGACAGGGGGCCGGGGAGACCCAGTACTTC. Residues: CASSRRQGAGETQYF.

V usage is TRBV4-1 and J usage is TRBJ1-1; no reliable D call. V lost 0 bases and J lost 1, with 6 bases in between. Germline V gives CDR1 MGHRA, CDR2 YSYEKL. The CDR3 length is 14 residues. For the CDR3, the DNA is TGCGCCAGCAGCCAAGAGGAGGGGAACACTGAAGCTTTCTTT. Translated, it gives CASSQEEGNTEAFF.

The genes are TRBV11-2 and TRBJ2-7; D unresolved. This CDR3 is built from 13 residues. The ends were cut back, 1 base at V and 3 bases at J, with 7 bases in the middle. Germline assignment: CDR1 SGHAT and CDR2 FQNNGV. The CDR3 sequence is CASSLAFRYEQYF. The CDR3 DNA sequence: TGTGCCAGCAGCTTAGCGTTCCGCTACGAGCAGTACTTC.

The chain joins TRBV6-5 to TRBJ1-2, with D maybe TRBD1 (5 bases). Trimming shortened V by 4 bases and J by 2 bases, and 8 bases separated the two germline ends. CDR1 MNHEY and CDR2 SVGAGI come from the germline V gene. This CDR3 has 13 amino acids. CDR3 DNA sequence: TGTGCCAGCAGTTTCGGACAAAACTATGGCTACACCTTC. Translation gives CASSFGQNYGYTF.

V usage is TRBV3-1 (or the pseudogene TRBV3-2) and J usage is TRBJ2-7; D possibly corresponds to TRBD1 (6 bases). Germline V CDR1 and CDR2: LGHDT, YNNKEL (reference sequence). This CDR3 is built from 14 residues. Trimming left V 2 bases short and J 6 bases short, with 14 bases between. The CDR3 bases are TGTGCCAGCAGCCAACTGACAGGAACAGGCGAGCAGTACTTC. Translation gives CASSQLTGTGEQYF.

The CDR3 loop reads CARSQDREISRYTF. As DNA, the CDR3 is TGTGCCAGAAGCCAGGACAGGGAGATATCGCGCTACACCTTC. The chain combines TRBV5-3 with TRBJ1-2, with TRBD1 identical over 8 bases. TRBV5-3 has ORF status, its function being uncertain. The V gene end was trimmed by 4 bases and the J gene end by 9 bases; junction bases not matched to a gene: 11. The CDR3 is 14 amino acids.

This clone has only one observation. The V call is TRBV5-4, the J call TRBJ2-1, with 12 bases fitting TRBD1. This CDR3 is 16 amino acids long. V was pared by 2 bases and J by 4 bases, with 4 bases of the junction left unmatched. CDR1 and CDR2 (germline): SGHNT, YYREEE (reference sequence). The CDR3 nucleotides are TGTGCCAGCAGCTTAACGGGACAGGGGGCATACAATGAGCAGTTCTTC. This codes for CASSLTGQGAYNEQFF.

V is TRBV10-3 and J is TRBJ1-1, with TRBD1 matching 8 bases. V lost 5 bases, J lost 5 bases, and 7 bases stayed unmatched. This CDR3 region has 14 residues. Germline V lookup: CDR1 ENHRY, CDR2 SYGVKD. The CDR3 region has the DNA TGTGCCATCAGTCCGGGACAGGTAGCAACTGAAGCTTTCTTT. Translation: CAISPGQVATEAFF.

This chain joins TRBV30 and TRBJ1-2, with D maybe TRBD1 (6 bases). The V gene lost 0 bases and the J gene lost 5 bases, with 19 bases spanning the gap. Germline V gene data show CDR1 as GTSNPN and CDR2 as SVGIG (reference sequence). The CDR3 is 16 amino acids. CDR3 region: CAWSVYQGRGSYGYTF. For the CDR3, the DNA is TGTGCCTGGAGTGTATACCAAGGCAGGGGTAGTTATGGCTACACCTTC.

The chain combines TRBV30 with TRBJ1-2; 7 nucleotides align to TRBD1. This CDR3 region has 15 residues. The V and J ends lost 3 bases and 1 base, in that order; junction bases with no gene match: 8. Germline CDR1 reads GTSNPN; CDR2 reads SVGIG (reference sequence). This chain's CDR3 is CAWRQKGTVNYGYTF. CDR3 nucleotides: TGTGCCTGGAGACAGAAAGGGACAGTTAACTATGGCTACACCTTC.

V and J are TRBV27 and TRBJ2-7; perhaps TRBD1 as D (6 bases). Germline CDR1 and CDR2: MNHEY and SMNVEV (reference sequence). V gave up 5 bases and J gave up 2 bases, with 13 bases separating them. The CDR3 has 14 residues. CDR3 in amino acids: CASSTTTGTYEQYF. The DNA for the CDR3 is TGTGCCAGCAGTACAACAACAGGGACCTACGAGCAGTACTTC.

The chain couples TRBV18 to TRBJ1-1; a possible D gene is TRBD1 (5 bases). Germline V gives CDR1 KGHSH, CDR2 LQKENI. V lost 2 bases and J lost 1, with 11 bases in between. The CDR3 is 15 residues long. CDR3 sequence: CASSPIQAPNTEAFF. The DNA for the CDR3 is TGTGCCAGCTCACCAATACAGGCTCCGAACACTGAAGCTTTCTTT.